The next 22 T cell receptor beta chains were all read from a single sample in a study of blood T cell repertoires in COVID-19 (dated by TCRdb to the early 2020s). Receptors were amplified or captured by the immunoSEQ multiplex PCR assay. This immuneACCESS table, as held by TCRdb, lists in-frame sequences with V and J called but not all clones. Of the missing ones, under half trace to an unresolved V gene in checked studies; the others have no known cause. The sample table holds 140,000 or so clones, of which around 87% were seen once. The leading ten clones occupy 10% to 12% of the sample. Material: PBMCs or T cells enriched from blood (not recorded which). The source of these receptors is a man aged 60-69 years who had recovered from COVID-19.

The rearrangement links TRBV18 to TRBJ2-2; 9 nucleotides match TRBD2. CDR3 length: 15 amino acids. V dropped 3 bases and J dropped 7; count of bases not matched to a gene: 6. CDR1 and CDR2 from the germline V gene are KGHSH and LQKENI. The CDR3 is CASSPLAGSDGELFF. The CDR3, as DNA: TGTGCCAGCTCACCCCTAGCGGGATCCGACGGGGAGCTGTTTTTT.

This clone was counted between two and nine times. The chain joins TRBV2 to TRBJ1-5; 8 bases are a match to TRBD1. From germline, CDR1 is SNHLY and CDR2 FYNNEI. The CDR3 spans 14 residues. V dropped 4 bases and J dropped 7; count of bases not matched to a gene: 6. DNA for the CDR3: TGTGCCAGCAGTGGGACAGGGTCGTACCAGCCCCAGCATTTT. Its protein is CASSGTGSYQPQHF.

This sequence joins TRBV9 and TRBJ1-5; D remains unclear. V shed 3 bases and J shed 4 bases, with 11 bases lying between them. CDR1 and CDR2 (germline): SGDLS, YYNGEE. This CDR3 has 14 amino acids. This CDR3 reads CASSAPGINQPQHF. The CDR3 DNA is TGTGCCAGCAGCGCGCCGGGGATAAATCAGCCCCAGCATTTT. Supplemented by reference TRBV9 and TRBJ1-5, the full variable domain reads DSGVTQTPKHLITATGQRVTLRCSPRSGDLSVYWYQQSLDQGLQFLIQYYNGEERAKGNILERFSAQQFPDLHSELNLSSLELGDSALYFCASSAPGINQPQHFGDGTRLSIL.

The chain recombines TRBV7-6 with TRBJ2-3; 9 bases agree with TRBD2. The CDR3 has 14 amino acids. V was clipped by 5 bases and J by 7 bases; unmatched bases: 7. Germline lookup yields CDR1 SGHVS and CDR2 FNYEAQ. CDR3 sequence reads: CASSPQRGVNTQYF. The CDR3 DNA reads as TGTGCCAGCAGCCCCCAGCGGGGGGTAAATACGCAGTATTTT.

The V call is TRBV7-9, the J call TRBJ1-2, with D tentatively TRBD1 (5 bases). The germline V gene has CDR1 SEHNR and CDR2 FQNEAQ (reference sequence). This CDR3 is built from 16 residues. Trimming removed 5 bases at V and 6 bases at J, with 22 bases between. CDR3 loop: CASSANTLSGLHGYTF. In nucleotides, the CDR3 is TGTGCCAGCAGCGCAAACACCCTCTCAGGGTTGCATGGCTACACCTTC. The variable domain in full, completed from reference TRBV7-9 and TRBJ1-2, reads DTGVSQNPRHKITKRGQNVTFRCDPISEHNRLYWYRQTLGQGPEFLTYFQNEAQLEKSRLLSDRFSAERPKGSFSTLEIQRTEQGDSAMYLCASSANTLSGLHGYTFGSGTRLTVV.

This chain connects TRBV5-4 to TRBJ2-7; 10 nucleotides line up with TRBD1. J lost 6 bases, V lost 4 bases, and 13 bases had no gene match. This CDR3 is 16 amino acids long. Germline V gene lookup returns CDR1 SGHNT and CDR2 YYREEE (reference sequence). As DNA, the CDR3 is TGTGCCAGCAGCACACCGACAGGGGGCGCCTTAAGCGAGCAGTACTTC. It specifies CASSTPTGGALSEQYF.

The chain links TRBV2 to TRBJ1-5, with D possibly matching TRBD1 (5 bases). V was trimmed by 7 bases and J by 3 bases, leaving 13 bases between them. The CDR3 runs 14 residues. Germline lookup yields CDR1 SNHLY and CDR2 FYNNEI. The CDR3 region has the DNA TGTGCCAGCACCCCGGGGGGGTACAATCAGCCCCAGCATTTT. Its protein product is CASTPGGYNQPQHF.

V is TRBV28 and J is TRBJ1-2; D not resolved. V lost 7 bases to trimming and J lost 5 bases, with 20 bases between them. The germline V gene encodes CDR1 MDHEN and CDR2 SYDVKM. The CDR3 contains 15 residues. CDR3: CASTPSNGAGYGYTF. Here the CDR3 DNA reads TGTGCCAGCACCCCCTCGAACGGAGCTGGGTATGGCTACACCTTC.

The genes are TRBV13 and TRBJ1-1; no firm D call. The CDR3 covers 11 residues. Between the trimmed V and J ends, which lost 1 base and 11 bases, there was a span of 8 bases. Germline loops: CDR1 PRHDT, CDR2 FYEKMQ (reference sequence). This CDR3 is CASSLVGGAFF. The DNA of the CDR3 is TGTGCCAGCAGCTTAGTTGGCGGGGCTTTCTTT.

This clone was recorded a few times. A much larger clone differs from this one at a single base, so this may be a read error. Other nucleotide sequences in the sample specify the same CDR3. The genes are TRBV28 and TRBJ2-4; D is possibly TRBD2 (7 bases). The CDR3 sequence is 15 residues long. Trimming shortened V by 11 bases and J by 1 base, and 18 bases separated the two germline ends. Germline CDR1 is MDHEN and CDR2 is SYDVKM. The DNA of the CDR3 is TGTGCCCGCGGAGCGAGGGGGGGGGCCAAAAACATTCAGTACTTC. Translating it yields CARGARGGAKNIQYF.

CDR3 loop: CSVARVGRAEKLFF. The DNA for the CDR3 is TGCAGCGTTGCCCGGGTTGGTCGAGCTGAAAAACTGTTTTTT. The V call is TRBV29-1, the J call TRBJ1-4; no reliable D call. CDR1 is SQVTM and CDR2 is ANQGSEA in the germline V gene. The CDR3 spans 14 residues. V was shortened by 4 bases and J by 7 bases, with 16 bases between the two germline ends.

The table lists this clone with a few counts. The CDR3 nucleotides are TGTGCCAGCGGAGGTGGGGGGAATTCACCCCTCCACTTT. This codes for CASGGGGNSPLHF. The chain links TRBV7-8 to TRBJ1-6; tentative D call: TRBD1 (5 bases). Deletions cut 8 bases from V and 7 bases from J, with 12 bases between. Germline V gives CDR1 SGHVS, CDR2 FQNEAQ. This CDR3 contains 13 residues.

V gene TRBV29-1 combines with J gene TRBJ2-1; 10 bases line up with TRBD2. CDR3 size: 16 residues. Germline assignment: CDR1 SQVTM and CDR2 ANQGSEA. Germline trimming cut 3 bases from V and 0 bases from J; bases unmatched to any gene: 5. The CDR3 is CSVDWASGSSYNEQFF. CDR3 coding DNA: TGCAGCGTTGACTGGGCTAGCGGGAGCTCCTACAATGAGCAGTTCTTC.

The chain joins TRBV5-1 to TRBJ2-5; TRBD2 might be the D (5 bases). V was trimmed by 3 bases and J by 1 base, leaving 13 bases between them. Germline loops: CDR1 SGHRS, CDR2 YFSETQ. The CDR3 covers 15 residues. The CDR3 is CASSSGLAIQETQYF. CDR3 coding DNA: TGCGCCAGCAGCTCGGGCCTAGCTATCCAAGAGACCCAGTACTTC.

The gene calls are TRBV5-1 and TRBJ1-5; D not certain. V was clipped by 4 bases and J by 6 bases, with 14 bases between them. This CDR3 comprises 14 residues. CDR1 and CDR2 from the germline V gene are SGHRS and YFSETQ. This chain's CDR3 is CASSPRPGGQPQHF. For the CDR3, the DNA is TGCGCCAGCAGCCCCCGACCCGGCGGTCAGCCCCAGCATTTT.

The V gene is TRBV29-1, the J gene TRBJ2-7; 9 nucleotides agree with TRBD2. Germline V gives CDR1 SQVTM, CDR2 ANQGSEA. The V and J ends lost 0 bases and 11 bases, in that order; junction bases with no gene match: 8. CDR3 length: 13 amino acids. CDR3 loop: CSVEDPSSGSEYF. The CDR3 DNA sequence: TGCAGCGTTGAAGATCCCAGTAGCGGGAGCGAGTACTTC.

The CDR3 nucleotides read TGTGCCAGCAGCCTGGAGTCTACGGGGGAAAAACTGTTTTTT. Its translation: CASSLESTGEKLFF. The V gene is TRBV3-1 (or the pseudogene TRBV3-2), the J gene TRBJ1-4; the D is unclear. The length of the CDR3 is 14 residues. The germline CDR1 and CDR2 sequences are LGHDT and YNNKEL (reference sequence). V lost 4 bases and J 8 bases, leaving 14 bases between the germline ends.

This clone was recorded once. The rearrangement joins TRBV15 to TRBJ1-2; 7 positions match TRBD1. J was trimmed by 8 bases and V by 0 bases; bases with no gene match: 12. CDR1 and CDR2 (germline): LNHNV, YYDKDF (reference sequence). The CDR3 is made up of 16 amino acids. This chain's CDR3 is CATSRDLRTGLEGYTF. The CDR3 bases are TGTGCCACCAGCAGAGATCTAAGGACAGGACTGGAGGGCTACACCTTC.

The chain uses TRBV11-2 and TRBJ1-6; TRBD1 matches at 8 bases. CDR3 length: 12 amino acids. Germline V gene data show CDR1 as SGHAT and CDR2 as FQNNGV. Trimming took 5 bases from V and 10 from J; bases not matched to a gene: 1. The CDR3 nucleotides are TGTGCCAGCAGCGACAGGGGATCACCCCTCCACTTT. This gives the protein CASSDRGSPLHF.

The chain uses TRBV7-6 and TRBJ2-3, with 7 bases aligning to TRBD1. Germline values: CDR1 SGHVS, CDR2 FNYEAQ. V lost 5 bases and J lost 0; bases outside the gene matches: 2. CDR3 length: 14 amino acids. CDR3 nucleotides: TGTGCCAGCAGCAAGGGACAGAGCACAGATACGCAGTATTTT. Translation gives CASSKGQSTDTQYF.

In its sample, this clone was seen a few times. CDR3: CATSRDGAGRGSYEQYF. The CDR3 DNA reads as TGTGCCACCAGCAGAGATGGGGCCGGCAGGGGGTCCTACGAGCAGTACTTC. The J gene is TRBJ2-7, the V gene TRBV15; TRBD1 matches at 7 bases. V was pared by 0 bases and J by 1 base, with 9 bases of the junction left unmatched. Looked up from germline, CDR1 is LNHNV and CDR2 is YYDKDF (reference sequence). The CDR3 totals 17 residues.

The chain is built from TRBV4-2 and TRBJ2-7; 8 bases agree with TRBD1. The J segment lost 6 bases and the V segment lost 3 bases, leaving 7 bases of the junction unmatched. The CDR3 sequence is 14 residues long. Germline-derived CDR1 and CDR2 are LGHNA and YNFKEQ. The CDR3 protein is CASSHQTGGTEQYF. The CDR3 DNA reads TGTGCCAGCAGCCACCAAACAGGGGGGACCGAGCAGTACTTC.